This TCR beta chain was profiled in a study of molecular identifiers for immune sequencing clone quantification. Findings and limits, study-wide: Because of identical TCR molecules sharing a barcode, sizes of highly expanded clones could be underestimated. It was shown that clones above 20 RNA copies held over 99% of effector molecules, but under 1% in naive cells.

Naive CD8 T cells were sorted as CD8+CD4-CCR7+CD45RA+. MiXCR was run by TCRdb on the PCR reads, yielding one entry per CDR3 protein. The sample lists approximately 670,000 distinct CDR3 sequences; about 20% were seen once. A remark on this clonotype: Its cognate antigen is unknown.

This CDR3 spans 15 amino acids. J was trimmed by 4 bases and V by 5 bases; bases with no gene match: 7. CDR1 is MGHRA and CDR2 is YSYEKL in the germline V gene. The source of this sequence is a human donor in good health. Some libraries in this study had Jurkat cell RNA spiked in. V gene TRBV4-1 combines with J gene TRBJ1-2; 10 positions agree with TRBD1. Sequenced material: naive CD8+ T cells from blood, with Jurkat cell RNA spiked in. The sample's subset: FACS-sorted CD8+CD4-CCR7+CD45RA+ naive T cells. The CDR3: CASSKWTGGAYGYTF. CDR3 DNA: TGCGCCAGCAGCAAATGGACAGGGGGTGCCTATGGCTACACCTTC.